Shown below are 10 T cell receptor beta chains from a single sample sequenced in a study of siplizumab effects on memory and regulatory T cells. TCRdb's copy holds only in-frame clones and misses some; the assay was immunoSEQ multiplex PCR. The data show 90,000 to 120,000 clones, 90% to 95% seen once. The sequencing input was Tregs sorted from blood. These receptors originate from a human donor in good health.

The chain is built from TRBV28 and TRBJ2-1; D is uncertain. Trimming took off 5 bases at V and 7 bases at J, with 18 bases between the two ends. This CDR3 comprises 15 residues. Germline V lookup: CDR1 MDHEN, CDR2 SYDVKM. CDR3 nucleotide sequence: TGTGCCAGCAGTCTGATCGGCCCCTACTCAAATGAGCAGTTCTTC. It codes for CASSLIGPYSNEQFF.

The chain employs TRBV6-6 and TRBJ1-1, with D perhaps TRBD1 (6 bases). The V and J ends lost 0 bases and 1 base respectively, with 6 bases between them. The CDR3 is made up of 14 amino acids. CDR1 is MNHNY, CDR2 SVGAGI, per germline (reference sequence). CDR3 amino acids: CASSYSTGNTEAFF. DNA for the CDR3: TGTGCCAGCAGTTACTCGACAGGGAACACTGAAGCTTTCTTT.

The chain combines TRBV5-6 with TRBJ1-4; no clear D gene. V dropped 2 bases and J dropped 8 bases, with 19 bases sitting between them. This CDR3 contains 16 residues. Germline V gene data show CDR1 as SGHDT and CDR2 as YYEEEE. In DNA, the CDR3 is TGTGCCAGCAGCTTTCGGTCCCAAAGAAGACGGGAAAAACTGTTTTTT. It encodes CASSFRSQRRREKLFF.

This chain joins TRBV5-5 and TRBJ2-3; 11 positions match TRBD2. Germline loops: CDR1 SGHKS, CDR2 YYEKEE (reference sequence). The CDR3 is made up of 17 amino acids. Unmatched junction bases numbered 11, after V lost 3 bases and J lost 5 bases. CDR3 in DNA: TGTGCCAGCAGCTCAAAGGAACTAGCGGGAGTTCTAGATACGCAGTATTTT. This sequence encodes CASSSKELAGVLDTQYF.

This CDR3 is CASSLSGLSEKLFF. CDR3 in DNA: TGCGCCAGCAGCTTGTCTGGGCTGAGTGAAAAACTGTTTTTT. The chain uses TRBV5-1 and TRBJ1-4; D is undetermined. Trimming took off 1 base at V and 7 bases at J, with 11 bases between the two ends. The CDR3 is 14 residues long. Germline V gene sequence: CDR1 SGHRS, CDR2 YFSETQ.

The chain has TRBV4-1 and TRBJ2-1, with 8 bases matching TRBD1. The CDR3 runs 17 residues. The junction had 6 bases not matched to a gene; V was cut back by 0 bases and J by 2 bases. The germline CDR1 and CDR2 sequences are MGHRA and YSYEKL. Here the CDR3 reads CASSQESDRGTYNEQFF. The CDR3 DNA sequence: TGCGCCAGCAGCCAAGAAAGTGACAGGGGAACCTACAATGAGCAGTTCTTC.

The rearrangement joins TRBV11-2 to TRBJ2-4, with 7 bases lining up with TRBD1. The CDR3 runs to 16 residues. Germline lookup yields CDR1 SGHAT and CDR2 FQNNGV. V lost 5 bases to trimming and J lost 4 bases; unmatched junction nucleotides: 11. As DNA, the CDR3 is TGTGCCAGCAGCCCCCTTGCCTGGGACAGAAAAAACATTCAGTACTTC. It encodes CASSPLAWDRKNIQYF.

The chain uses TRBV9 and TRBJ2-5; D may be TRBD1 (6 bases). Trimming removed 0 bases from V and 4 bases from J, with 7 bases in between. Germline V gene data show CDR1 as SGDLS and CDR2 as YYNGEE. The CDR3 has 13 residues. The CDR3 is CASSVAGVETQYF. The CDR3 DNA is TGTGCCAGCAGCGTAGCAGGGGTAGAGACCCAGTACTTC.

The CDR3 is CSAGGWMNTEAFF. The CDR3 DNA reads as TGCAGCGCGGGGGGGTGGATGAACACTGAAGCTTTCTTT. This chain uses TRBV29-1 with TRBJ1-1; D might be TRBD1 (5 bases). The CDR3 length is 13 residues. CDR1 is SQVTM and CDR2 is ANQGSEA in the germline V gene. The germline V and J ends were trimmed by 7 bases and 0 bases, with 12 bases remaining between them.

This rearrangement joins TRBV15 to TRBJ1-2; D is unclear. Trimming took off 5 bases at V and 4 bases at J, with 11 bases between the two ends. The CDR3 sequence is 13 residues long. Per germline, CDR1 LNHNV and CDR2 YYDKDF (reference sequence). The CDR3 DNA reads as TGTGCCACCAGCCTTTTTAACCTCTATGGCTACACCTTC. Its translation is CATSLFNLYGYTF.